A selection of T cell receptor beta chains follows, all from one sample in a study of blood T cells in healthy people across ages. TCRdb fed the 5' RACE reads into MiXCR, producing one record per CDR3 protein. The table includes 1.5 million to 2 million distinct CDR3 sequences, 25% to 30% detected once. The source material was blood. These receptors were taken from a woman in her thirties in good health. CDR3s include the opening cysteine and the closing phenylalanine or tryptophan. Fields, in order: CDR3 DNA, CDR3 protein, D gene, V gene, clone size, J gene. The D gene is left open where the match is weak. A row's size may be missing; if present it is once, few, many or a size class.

DNA: TGCGCCAGCAGCCCAATTACGGGGGAAGGGGGCACTGAAGCTTTCTTT; CDR3: CASSPITGEGGTEAFF; D: .; V: TRBV5-1; size: .; J: TRBJ1-1
DNA: TGTGCCAGCAGCATCGGACTAGCGGGAGTGGGCGAGCAGTACTTC; CDR3: CASSIGLAGVGEQYF; D: TRBD2; V: TRBV7-2; size: many; J: TRBJ2-7
DNA: TGCAGTGCCGCCCGACAGATGCGCACAGATACGCAGTATTTT; CDR3: CSAARQMRTDTQYF; D: .; V: TRBV20-1; size: many; J: TRBJ2-3
DNA: TGTGCCAGCAGCCGGGGGGGAGTTCCGGAGACCCAGTACTTC; CDR3: CASSRGGVPETQYF; D: TRBD2; V: TRBV7-3; size: few; J: TRBJ2-5
DNA: TGTGCCAGCAGCTCCTCTCAAGGACAAGAGACCCAGTACTTC; CDR3: CASSSSQGQETQYF; D: .; V: TRBV9; size: many; J: TRBJ2-5
DNA: TGTGCCAGCAGTTTCGGCCGGACATCTGGGGCCAACGTCCTGACTTTC; CDR3: CASSFGRTSGANVLTF; D: .; V: TRBV27; size: .; J: TRBJ2-6
DNA: TGTGCCAGCAGCGGCCCACACCCTGGAGCTTTCTTT; CDR3: CASSGPHPGAFF; D: .; V: TRBV9; size: .; J: TRBJ1-1
DNA: TGTGCCAGCAGGGCCGGGACAGGACACCTTGGCTATGGCTACACCTTC; CDR3: CASRAGTGHLGYGYTF; D: TRBD1; V: TRBV7-9; size: few; J: TRBJ1-2
DNA: TGTGCCTGGAGTGTCGGGATGAACACTGAAGCTTTCTTT; CDR3: CAWSVGMNTEAFF; D: .; V: TRBV30; size: .; J: TRBJ1-1
DNA: TGTGCCAGCAGCTTACCGGGGCAGGACTACAATGAGCAGTTCTTC; CDR3: CASSLPGQDYNEQFF; D: .; V: TRBV5-6; size: few; J: TRBJ2-1
DNA: TGCAGCGTTGAAGGGACAGGGGAGTACACTGAAGCTTTCTTT; CDR3: CSVEGTGEYTEAFF; D: TRBD1; V: TRBV29-1; size: .; J: TRBJ1-1
DNA: TGTGCCAGCAACACAGGGGCCGGGCGGATCTCAACTGAAGCTTTCTTT; CDR3: CASNTGAGRISTEAFF; D: TRBD1; V: TRBV12-3/TRBV12-4; size: .; J: TRBJ1-1
DNA: TGTGCCAGCAGAGGGACAGGATCCTACGAGCAGTACTTC; CDR3: CASRGTGSYEQYF; D: TRBD1; V: TRBV6-5; size: many; J: TRBJ2-7
DNA: TGTGCCAGCAGTCTGAGGTCAACGGGAGGGCCTGGCAATGAGCAGTTCTTC; CDR3: CASSLRSTGGPGNEQFF; D: TRBD2; V: TRBV7-2; size: many; J: TRBJ2-1
DNA: TGTGCCAGCATCCGACAGGGAAATTACTACGAGCAGTACTTC; CDR3: CASIRQGNYYEQYF; D: TRBD1; V: TRBV6-2/TRBV6-3; size: .; J: TRBJ2-7
DNA: TGTGCCAGCAGCTTGGCTGCTAGCGGCTACAATGAGCAGTTCTTC; CDR3: CASSLAASGYNEQFF; D: TRBD2; V: TRBV5-4; size: many; J: TRBJ2-1
DNA: TGTGCCACCAGTGATCTCAGCGGCGGGGGTTCCTACAATGAGCAGTTCTTC; CDR3: CATSDLSGGGSYNEQFF; D: TRBD2; V: TRBV24-1; size: few; J: TRBJ2-1
DNA: TGCGCCAGCAGCCAAGATGGGACAGGGCGAAAACTGTTTTTT; CDR3: CASSQDGTGRKLFF; D: TRBD1; V: TRBV4-3; size: few; J: TRBJ1-4
DNA: TGTGCCAGTAGCCAAACGGGACAGTCCTACGAGCAGTACTTC; CDR3: CASSQTGQSYEQYF; D: TRBD1; V: TRBV19; size: .; J: TRBJ2-7
DNA: TGTGCCAGCAGCCAGTACCGGGCCCCTCTGGCTGGCTACACCTTC; CDR3: CASSQYRAPLAGYTF; D: .; V: TRBV14; size: .; J: TRBJ1-2
DNA: TGTGCCAGCCGCTCCGGCCGGGATAATTCACCCCTCCACTTT; CDR3: CASRSGRDNSPLHF; D: .; V: TRBV27; size: .; J: TRBJ1-6
DNA: TGCGCCAGCGCCCAGGGTCCGACCGGGGAGCTGTTTTTT; CDR3: CASAQGPTGELFF; D: .; V: TRBV5-1; size: few; J: TRBJ2-2
DNA: TGTGCCAGCAGCCGGCCGGGACGGCAGAACCTAGCGGGAGGGCTCACAGATGCGCAGTATTTT; CDR3: CASSRPGRQNLAGGLTDAQYF; D: TRBD2; V: TRBV11-2; size: .; J: TRBJ2-3
DNA: TGTGCCAGCAGCGCGATAACCGGGGGCGAAGCTTTCTTT; CDR3: CASSAITGGEAFF; D: .; V: TRBV9; size: .; J: TRBJ1-1
DNA: TGTGCCAGCAGTTTATACCCCCCCCATGGCTACACCTTC; CDR3: CASSLYPPHGYTF; D: .; V: TRBV12-3/TRBV12-4; size: many; J: TRBJ1-2
DNA: TGCGCCAGCAGCCAAGTAGGGGAGGGCTATCAGCCCCAGCATTTT; CDR3: CASSQVGEGYQPQHF; D: .; V: TRBV4-1; size: few; J: TRBJ1-5
DNA: TGTGCCAGCGGCCAAACCAGCTCGATAGAGACCCAGTACTTC; CDR3: CASGQTSSIETQYF; D: .; V: TRBV7-9; size: few; J: TRBJ2-5
DNA: TGTGGGGGTGGGTCCGGGGCCAACGTCCGGACTTTC; CDR3: CGGGSGANVRTF; D: .; V: TRBV6-1; size: once; J: TRBJ2-6
DNA: TGTGCCAGCAGCGCTAGATCTGCCCGGTTCGATGAGCAGTTCTTC; CDR3: CASSARSARFDEQFF; D: .; V: TRBV9; size: .; J: TRBJ2-1
DNA: TGCGCCAGCAGCCAAGAAGTAGCCGTGGTGGTCCAAGAGACCCAGTACTTC; CDR3: CASSQEVAVVVQETQYF; D: .; V: TRBV4-1; size: .; J: TRBJ2-5
DNA: TGCGCCAGCTCGGCCTCAGGGTGGTATGGCTACACCTTC; CDR3: CASSASGWYGYTF; D: .; V: TRBV4-3; size: .; J: TRBJ1-2
DNA: TGTGCCAGCAGATTACAGGGTTTCAATCAGCCCCAGCATTTT; CDR3: CASRLQGFNQPQHF; D: .; V: TRBV27; size: .; J: TRBJ1-5
DNA: TGTGCCGGCAGTTTAGCCACCAGGCAAGAGACCCAGTACTTC; CDR3: CAGSLATRQETQYF; D: .; V: TRBV12-3/TRBV12-4; size: few; J: TRBJ2-5
DNA: TGTGCCAGCAGCCGCCTGGCGGGACTTTACGGCTACACCTTC; CDR3: CASSRLAGLYGYTF; D: .; V: TRBV6-6; size: .; J: TRBJ1-2
DNA: TGTGCCATCAGTGGGGAGCGGGGGGGCGATGAGCAGTTCTTC; CDR3: CAISGERGGDEQFF; D: TRBD2; V: TRBV10-3; size: few; J: TRBJ2-1
DNA: TGCAGCGCTGACAGGGGAGAGGGCTACACCTTC; CDR3: CSADRGEGYTF; D: TRBD1; V: TRBV29-1; size: many; J: TRBJ1-2
DNA: TGTGCCAGCAGTTTTATCGGACTAGCGGGAGCCGGGGAGCTGTTTTTT; CDR3: CASSFIGLAGAGELFF; D: TRBD2; V: TRBV12-3/TRBV12-4; size: .; J: TRBJ2-2
DNA: TGCGCCAGCAAGGCGAGGGCTAGCGGGAGGGCAAATGAGCAGTTCTTC; CDR3: CASKARASGRANEQFF; D: TRBD2; V: TRBV10-2; size: many; J: TRBJ2-1
DNA: TGTGCCAGCAGCGTAGGGACGAATGGAGAAAAACTGTTTTTT; CDR3: CASSVGTNGEKLFF; D: .; V: TRBV28; size: .; J: TRBJ1-4
DNA: TGTGCCAGCTCCCTGCGGACAGGCGACTTGAACACTGAAGCTTTCTTT; CDR3: CASSLRTGDLNTEAFF; D: TRBD1; V: TRBV6-2/TRBV6-3; size: .; J: TRBJ1-1
DNA: TGTGCCAGCAGTCAGGGGGCAGGAGGGACTGAAGCTTTCTTT; CDR3: CASSQGAGGTEAFF; D: TRBD1; V: TRBV12-3/TRBV12-4; size: few; J: TRBJ1-1
DNA: TGCGCCAGCACTCTGGGGTCTGAAGCTTTCTTT; CDR3: CASTLGSEAFF; D: .; V: TRBV5-1; size: few; J: TRBJ1-1
DNA: TGCAGTGCTGTCCCGACTAGGGATGAGCAGTTCTTC; CDR3: CSAVPTRDEQFF; D: .; V: TRBV20-1; size: few; J: TRBJ2-1
DNA: TGTGCCTGCAGCTTAGCGCCCTCCACCCCGGGCGCCGGGGAGCTGTTTTTT; CDR3: CACSLAPSTPGAGELFF; D: .; V: TRBV7-2; size: few; J: TRBJ2-2
DNA: TGTGCCAGCAGCACTAATCCGGGCGAGCAGTACTTC; CDR3: CASSTNPGEQYF; D: .; V: TRBV6-5; size: .; J: TRBJ2-7
DNA: TGTGCCAGCAGCGCCCGGACCGGCTACAATGAGCAGTTCTTC; CDR3: CASSARTGYNEQFF; D: .; V: TRBV9; size: few; J: TRBJ2-1
DNA: TGCAGCGTTGAAGCCCCGCTCGGACTGTCCCAGACTAGCACAGATACGCAGTATTTT; CDR3: CSVEAPLGLSQTSTDTQYF; D: .; V: TRBV29-1; size: many; J: TRBJ2-3
DNA: TGTGCCAACAGCAACCGAGCGGGAGTCGCGGGCAATGAGCAGTTCTTC; CDR3: CANSNRAGVAGNEQFF; D: TRBD2; V: TRBV7-2; size: .; J: TRBJ2-1
DNA: TGTGCCAGCAGCTCCCGAACGGGGGGCGCAGGAAATGGCTACACCTTC; CDR3: CASSSRTGGAGNGYTF; D: .; V: TRBV7-2; size: few; J: TRBJ1-2
DNA: TGCTGTGCTAGGAGACAGGGGAGGGAGCAGTACTTC; CDR3: CCARRQGREQYF; D: TRBD1; V: TRBV20-1; size: .; J: TRBJ2-7
DNA: TGCGCCAGCAGCCAAGAAGGCTCCCCGTTAACTACGCAGTATTTT; CDR3: CASSQEGSPLTTQYF; D: .; V: TRBV4-1; size: many; J: TRBJ2-3
DNA: TGCAGCGTTCAACGGGACAGAAATGAAAAACTGTTTTTT; CDR3: CSVQRDRNEKLFF; D: TRBD1; V: TRBV29-1; size: .; J: TRBJ1-4
DNA: TGCGCCAGCAGCCAACCGACATCTGGGGTCAACGTCCGGACTTTC; CDR3: CASSQPTSGVNVRTF; D: .; V: TRBV4-1; size: once; J: TRBJ2-6
DNA: TGTGCCATCAGTGGGGGACCGCGGGACACTGAAGCTTTCTTT; CDR3: CAISGGPRDTEAFF; D: .; V: TRBV10-3; size: .; J: TRBJ1-1